Included here is one T cell receptor beta chain sequence, with context. This record comes from a study of blood T cell repertoires in COVID-19. Background on the study: Spain, Italy and the United States supplied samples that represented acute and convalescent COVID-19.

The V end lost 3 bases, the J end lost 1 base, and 9 bases lay between the germline ends. Per germline, CDR1 LGHDT and CDR2 YNNKEL (reference sequence). The CDR3 runs to 15 residues. TCRdb keeps only in-frame clones here, not all; method: immunoSEQ multiplex PCR. The sample lists about 150,000 clones, about 88% occurring once. The specimen sequenced was peripheral blood. The chain uses TRBV3-1 (or the pseudogene TRBV3-2) and TRBJ2-2, with D maybe TRBD1 (6 bases). The sequence was obtained from a woman older than 75 with COVID-19, enrolled during active disease. CDR3 coding DNA: TGTGCCAGCAGCCAGGGGACACTGAACACCGGGGAGCTGTTTTTT. It encodes CASSQGTLNTGELFF.